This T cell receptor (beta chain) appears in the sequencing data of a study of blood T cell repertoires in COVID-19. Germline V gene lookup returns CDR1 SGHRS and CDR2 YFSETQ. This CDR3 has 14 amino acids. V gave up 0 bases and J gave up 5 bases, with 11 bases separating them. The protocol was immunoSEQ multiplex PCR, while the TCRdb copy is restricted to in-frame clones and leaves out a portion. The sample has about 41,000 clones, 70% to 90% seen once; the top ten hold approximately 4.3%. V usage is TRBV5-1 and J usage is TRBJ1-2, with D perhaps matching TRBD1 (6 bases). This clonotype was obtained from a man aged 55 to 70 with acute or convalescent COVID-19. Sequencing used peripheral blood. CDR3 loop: CASSLAQGKYGYTF. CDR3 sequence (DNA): TGCGCCAGCAGCTTGGCGCAGGGGAAGTATGGCTACACCTTC.